This T cell receptor beta chain was captured by sequencing in a study of blood T cell repertoires in COVID-19. Per the original data handling: Estimation of nucleated cell counts was performed using reference gene primer amplification. Assay: immunoSEQ multiplex PCR; the TCRdb copy retains only in-frame clones and omits some. The V and J calls and the clone size are those of that table, but D and trimming were determined from the DNA. There are under 150,000 clones in the sample; roughly 85% occur only once, and 3.4% lies in the top ten. This clone has just one count. The CDR3 loop spans 16 amino acids. Looked up from germline, CDR1 is LGHNA and CDR2 is YSLEER. The junction had 14 bases not matched to a gene; V was cut back by 4 bases and J by 8 bases.

The receptor comes from a man between 40 and 49 years old with acute or convalescent COVID-19. J is TRBJ2-1 and V is TRBV4-3; 7 nucleotides match TRBD2. The sequenced sample consisted of peripheral blood. The CDR3 DNA sequence: TGCGCCAGCAGCCGAAGAGTCGGGGGGTCAATCGATGAGCAGTTCTTC. Its protein product is CASSRRVGGSIDEQFF.